The 10 T cell receptor beta chains below were found in one sample sequenced in a study of blood T cell repertoires in COVID-19. Some clones are missing from TCRdb's copy, which holds only in-frame ones; the method was immunoSEQ multiplex PCR. The sample has a few hundred thousand clones; approximately 83% are singletons. Source material: PBMCs or T cells enriched from blood (not recorded which). Receptors originate from a woman in her 30s who had recovered from COVID-19.

This chain joins TRBV19 and TRBJ2-7; 7 nucleotides agree with TRBD2. Trimming removed 5 bases from V and 1 base from J; junction bases left unmatched: 5. This CDR3 is 14 amino acids long. CDR1 LNHDA and CDR2 SQIVND come from the germline V gene (reference sequence). CDR3 residues: CASSGAGESYEQYF. CDR3 DNA: TGTGCCAGTAGTGGGGCGGGGGAATCCTACGAGCAGTACTTC. Full variable domain (missing parts from reference TRBV19 and TRBJ2-7): DGGITQSPKYLFRKEGQNVTLSCEQNLNHDAMYWYRQDPGQGLRLIYYSQIVNDFQKGDIAEGYSVSREKKESFPLTVTSAQKNPTAFYLCASSGAGESYEQYFGPGTRLTVT.

This rearrangement joins TRBV7-9 to TRBJ2-5; 8 bases are shared with TRBD1. The CDR3 loop spans 14 amino acids. Germline V gene sequence: CDR1 SEHNR, CDR2 FQNEAQ (reference sequence). With V trimmed by 5 bases and J by 5 bases, 7 bases remained unmatched. In DNA, the CDR3 is TGTGCCAGCAGCCCCCAGGGGGCGCGGGAGACCCAGTACTTC. Amino acids: CASSPQGARETQYF.

V gene TRBV10-3 combines with J gene TRBJ1-2; D is uncertain. The V end was cut by 7 bases, the J end by 6 bases, with 12 bases between. Germline V lookup: CDR1 ENHRY, CDR2 SYGVKD. The CDR3 totals 12 residues. This CDR3 is CAIKEQPDGYTF. CDR3 in DNA: TGTGCCATCAAGGAGCAGCCGGATGGCTACACCTTC.

V usage is TRBV2 and J usage is TRBJ1-3; unclear D gene. The V end was cut by 9 bases, the J end by 0 bases, with 9 bases between. The CDR3 sequence is 13 residues long. CDR1 is SNHLY, CDR2 FYNNEI, per germline. CDR3 DNA: TGTGCCAGAGAGGCACTCTCTGGAAACACCATATATTTT. It encodes CAREALSGNTIYF.

The chain carries TRBV28 and TRBJ1-6; D call uncertain. Germline values: CDR1 MDHEN, CDR2 SYDVKM. The V gene lost 5 bases and the J gene lost 6 bases, with 8 bases spanning the gap. CDR3 length equals 13 residues. CDR3 sequence: CASSPPRNSPLHF. CDR3 nucleotides: TGTGCCAGCAGTCCTCCCCGTAATTCACCCCTCCACTTT.

The chain combines TRBV12-3 or TRBV12-4 with TRBJ1-2, with D maybe TRBD1 (5 bases). This CDR3 spans 13 amino acids. The ends were cut back, 5 bases at V and 6 bases at J, with 13 bases in the middle. The CDR3 sequence: CASSPRGGDGYTF. The CDR3 nucleotides read TGTGCCAGCAGTCCTCGGGGGGGGGATGGCTACACCTTC.

This clone was picked up a small number of times. The J gene is TRBJ1-4, the V gene TRBV30; 10 positions match TRBD1. The CDR3 is made up of 14 amino acids. V shed 3 bases, J shed 11 bases, and the junction held 9 bases outside the gene matches. Germline-derived CDR1 and CDR2 are GTSNPN and SVGIG (reference sequence). The CDR3 loop reads CAWSSGTGVWKLFF. CDR3 in DNA: TGTGCCTGGAGCTCCGGGACAGGGGTGTGGAAACTGTTTTTT.

The chain uses TRBV15 and TRBJ1-3; 9 positions match TRBD1. CDR1 and CDR2 (germline): LNHNV, YYDKDF (reference sequence). This CDR3 is 12 amino acids long. V trimming: 3 bases; J trimming: 16 bases; junction bases outside the gene matches: 7. CDR3 sequence: CATSSSGTGIYF. In nucleotides, the CDR3 is TGTGCCACCAGCAGCTCCGGGACAGGGATTTATTTT.

The chain is built from TRBV28 and TRBJ2-7; maybe TRBD2 (5 bases). Germline CDR1 MDHEN, CDR2 SYDVKM. The ends were cut back, 6 bases at V and 2 bases at J, with 26 bases in the middle. The CDR3 totals 18 residues. This chain's CDR3 is CASRRTDEVSRRTYEQYF. The CDR3 nucleotides are TGTGCCAGCAGAAGGACTGACGAGGTTAGCCGGAGGACCTACGAGCAGTACTTC.

The rearrangement joins TRBV28 to TRBJ1-4, with D uncertain. The CDR3 contains 14 residues. Germline V gene data show CDR1 as MDHEN and CDR2 as SYDVKM. V gave up 4 bases and J gave up 6 bases, with 12 bases separating them. The CDR3 nucleotides are TGTGCCAGCAGTTCCCCCGCGTTAGATGAAAAACTGTTTTTT. Residues: CASSSPALDEKLFF. Based on the CDR3 plus reference TRBV28 and TRBJ1-4, the full variable domain is DVKVTQSSRYLVKRTGEKVFLECVQDMDHENMFWYRQDPGLGLRLIYFSYDVKMKEKGDIPEGYSVSREKKERFSLILESASTNQTSMYLCASSSPALDEKLFFGSGTQLSVL.